The rows below give T cell receptor beta chains drawn from one sample of a study of cytomegalovirus exposure and HLA in healthy donors. The protocol was immunoSEQ multiplex PCR, while the TCRdb copy is restricted to in-frame clones and leaves out a portion. The table includes 150,000 to 200,000 clones, under 9.5% detected once. The sample was PBMCs. All receptors come from a woman aged 25 to 39 in good health and CMV-seropositive. Each CDR3 is given with its conserved first and last residue. D genes are given only for firm matches.

TRBV19	TRBJ1-1	TRBD1	CASSINRGGAEAFF
TRBV7-9	TRBJ1-2	TRBD1	CASSPSTGGDGYTF
TRBV5-4	TRBJ2-5	TRBD1	CASSSQGAKETQYF
TRBV19	TRBJ2-7	TRBD1	CASSGTGWHEQYF
TRBV10-2	TRBJ2-6	TRBD1	CASSETIGDRGFISGANVLTF
TRBV30	TRBJ2-7	NA	CAWTLKRAGISYEQYF
TRBV5-1	TRBJ2-3	NA	CASSFGTGVTTDTQYF
TRBV9	TRBJ1-1	TRBD1	CASSVEGTGGSEAFF
TRBV4-1	TRBJ1-5	NA	CASSQGSNQPQHF
TRBV10-3	TRBJ2-7	TRBD2	CAIGTRTSGMNEQYF
TRBV19	TRBJ1-4	NA	CASSINSRNEKLFF
TRBV6-1	TRBJ1-2	NA	CASRGSLHYGYTF
TRBV14	TRBJ2-3	NA	CASSHWAEGTQYF
TRBV5-1	TRBJ2-7	NA	CASSLRGLEQYF
TRBV28	TRBJ2-5	TRBD2	CASSPGLAGVETQYF
TRBV7-8	TRBJ2-7	NA	CASSPAGSAYEQYF
TRBV2	TRBJ1-2	NA	CASRPHGGKGYGYTF
TRBV5-4	TRBJ2-7	TRBD2	CASSPLAGGVYEQYF
TRBV9	TRBJ2-1	NA	CASSVVGRGSYNEQFF
TRBV5-5	TRBJ2-2	TRBD2	CASSFAFSGSLIFGELFF
TRBV6-6	TRBJ2-1	TRBD1	CATSPGTGLGQFF
TRBV10-1	TRBJ2-2	NA	CASSDFGRRVTGELFF
TRBV30	TRBJ1-4	TRBD1	CACHRDREEEKLFF
TRBV9	TRBJ2-1	TRBD2	CASSVETSVWNEQFF
TRBV7-9	TRBJ1-2	NA	CASSSTGRRLEYGYTF
TRBV9	TRBJ1-5	NA	CASSGRAGGQPQHF
TRBV28	TRBJ2-7	NA	CASSGFRGPGAYEQYF
TRBV27	TRBJ1-5	TRBD1	CASGTGAGNQPQHF
TRBV2	TRBJ1-5	NA	CASSVTWSGVNQPQHF
TRBV19	TRBJ1-2	NA	CASSPGGRNGYTF
TRBV14	TRBJ2-7	NA	CASSQQPGSGQYF
TRBV30	TRBJ1-6	NA	CAWSVPGGESPLHF
TRBV7-6	TRBJ2-2	NA	CASSFPLNTGELFF
TRBV14	TRBJ1-1	NA	CASSQPGVGTEAFF
TRBV23-1	TRBJ2-7	NA	CASSPYLRQVWGEQYF
TRBV6-1	TRBJ2-1	TRBD1	CASAGTVYNEQFF
TRBV14	TRBJ2-1	TRBD2	CASSFLAGPGYYNEQFF
TRBV15	TRBJ1-4	NA	CATSRDRAQNEKLFF